The clone carrying this T cell receptor (beta chain) was recorded only once. This entry belongs to a study of control samples from healthy donors and cancer patients. CDR1 is SGHRS, CDR2 YFSETQ, per germline. The CDR3 has 16 amino acids. V dropped 0 bases and J dropped 2; count of bases not matched to a gene: 2. The repertoire was sequenced with immunoSEQ multiplex PCR; TCRdb's copy has only in-frame clones and lacks some. Here the sample spans more than 100,000 clones, more than 80% being singletons. The rearrangement joins TRBV5-1 to TRBJ2-3, with TRBD2 identical over 11 bases. This receptor was identified in a man aged 18 to 29 in good health. Sequenced material: blood. The CDR3 is CASSLVSGRATDTQYF. The CDR3 region has the DNA TGCGCCAGCAGCTTGGTTAGCGGGAGGGCCACAGATACGCAGTATTTT.